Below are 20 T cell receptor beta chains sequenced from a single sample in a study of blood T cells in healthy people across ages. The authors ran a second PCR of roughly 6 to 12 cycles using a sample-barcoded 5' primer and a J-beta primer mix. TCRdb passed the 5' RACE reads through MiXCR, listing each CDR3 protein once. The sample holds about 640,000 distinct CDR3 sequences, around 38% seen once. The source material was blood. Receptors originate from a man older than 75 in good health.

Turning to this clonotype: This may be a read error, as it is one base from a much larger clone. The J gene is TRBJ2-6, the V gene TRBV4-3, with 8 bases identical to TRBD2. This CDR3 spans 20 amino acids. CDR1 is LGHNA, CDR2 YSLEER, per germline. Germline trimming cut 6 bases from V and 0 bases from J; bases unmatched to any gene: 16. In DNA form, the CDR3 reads TGCGCCAGCAGAAAACTTAGCGGGCTAGCGGGCGACTCTGGGGCCAACGTCCTGACTTTC. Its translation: CASRKLSGLAGDSGANVLTF.

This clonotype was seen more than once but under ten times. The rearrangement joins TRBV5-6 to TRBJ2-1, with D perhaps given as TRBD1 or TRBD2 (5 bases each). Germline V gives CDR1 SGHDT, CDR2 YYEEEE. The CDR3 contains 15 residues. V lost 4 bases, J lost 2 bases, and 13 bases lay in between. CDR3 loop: CASSPGRLTYNEQFF. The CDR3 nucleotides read TGTGCCAGCAGCCCAGGGAGACTAACCTACAATGAGCAGTTCTTC.

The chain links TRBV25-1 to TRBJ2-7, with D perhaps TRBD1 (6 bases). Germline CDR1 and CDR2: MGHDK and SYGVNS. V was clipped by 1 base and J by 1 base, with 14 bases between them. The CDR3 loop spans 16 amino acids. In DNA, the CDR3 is TGTGCCAGCAGTGAATCAGGGGTTGGAAGGTCCTACGAGCAGTACTTC. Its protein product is CASSESGVGRSYEQYF.

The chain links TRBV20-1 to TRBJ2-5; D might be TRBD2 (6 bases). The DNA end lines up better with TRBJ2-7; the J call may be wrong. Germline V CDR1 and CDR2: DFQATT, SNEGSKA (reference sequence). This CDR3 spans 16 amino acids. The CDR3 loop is CSASTTPSVPNHEQYF. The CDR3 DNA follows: TGCAGTGCCTCGACAACTCCTAGCGTCCCTAACCACGAGCAGTACTTC.

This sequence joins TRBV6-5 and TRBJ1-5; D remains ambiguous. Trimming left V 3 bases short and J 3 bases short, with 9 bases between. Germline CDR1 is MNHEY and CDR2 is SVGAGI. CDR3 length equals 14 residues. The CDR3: CASSYRETNQPQHF. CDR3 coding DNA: TGTGCCAGCAGTTATAGAGAGACCAATCAGCCCCAGCATTTT.

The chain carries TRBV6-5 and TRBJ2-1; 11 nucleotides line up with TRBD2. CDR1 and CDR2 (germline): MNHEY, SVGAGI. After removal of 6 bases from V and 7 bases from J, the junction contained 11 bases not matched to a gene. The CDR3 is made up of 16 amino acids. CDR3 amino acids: CASRSNSGGATNEQFF. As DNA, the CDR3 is TGTGCCAGCAGATCAAATAGCGGGGGGGCAACTAATGAGCAGTTCTTC.

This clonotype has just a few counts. The CDR3 DNA reads as TGCGCCAGCAGCTTGGCCAAGGAGGTTGAGCAGTTCTTC. It translates to CASSLAKEVEQFF. The chain uses TRBV5-1 and TRBJ2-1; weak D call: TRBD2 (5 bases). The CDR3 has 13 amino acids. Trimming took off 0 bases at V and 9 bases at J, with 10 bases between the two ends. Germline values: CDR1 SGHRS, CDR2 YFSETQ.

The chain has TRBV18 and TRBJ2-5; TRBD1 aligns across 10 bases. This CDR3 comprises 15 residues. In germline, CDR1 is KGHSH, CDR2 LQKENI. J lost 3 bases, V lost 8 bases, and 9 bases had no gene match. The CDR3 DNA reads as TGTGCCAGCAGCTTAGACAGGGGGCGCAAAGAGACCCAGTACTTC. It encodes CASSLDRGRKETQYF.

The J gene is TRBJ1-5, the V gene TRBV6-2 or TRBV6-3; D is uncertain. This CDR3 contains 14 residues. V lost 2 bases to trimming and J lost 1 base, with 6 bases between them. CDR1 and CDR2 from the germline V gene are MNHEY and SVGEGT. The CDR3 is CASSYDLSNQPQHF. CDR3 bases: TGTGCCAGCAGTTACGATTTGAGCAATCAGCCCCAGCATTTT.

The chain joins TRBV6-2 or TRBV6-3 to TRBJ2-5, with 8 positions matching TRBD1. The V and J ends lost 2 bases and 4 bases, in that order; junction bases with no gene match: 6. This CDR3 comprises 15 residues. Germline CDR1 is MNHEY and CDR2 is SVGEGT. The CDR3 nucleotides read TGTGCCAGCAGTTACGCACAGGGGGGAGGAGAGACCCAGTACTTC. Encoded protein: CASSYAQGGGETQYF.

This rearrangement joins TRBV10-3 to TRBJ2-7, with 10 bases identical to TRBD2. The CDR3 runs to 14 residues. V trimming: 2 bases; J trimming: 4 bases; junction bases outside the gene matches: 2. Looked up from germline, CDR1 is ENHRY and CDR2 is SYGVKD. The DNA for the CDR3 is TGTGCCATCAGTGAGCTAGCGGGAGATTACGAGCAGTACTTC. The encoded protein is CAISELAGDYEQYF.

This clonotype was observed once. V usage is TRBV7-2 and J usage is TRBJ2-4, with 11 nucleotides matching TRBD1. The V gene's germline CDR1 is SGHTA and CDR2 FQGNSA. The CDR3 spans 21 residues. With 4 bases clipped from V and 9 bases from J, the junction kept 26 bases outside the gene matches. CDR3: CASSSAGFGTGGKVMSSIQYF. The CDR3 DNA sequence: TGTGCCAGCAGCTCAGCCGGGTTCGGGACAGGGGGGAAGGTGATGAGTAGCATTCAGTACTTC.

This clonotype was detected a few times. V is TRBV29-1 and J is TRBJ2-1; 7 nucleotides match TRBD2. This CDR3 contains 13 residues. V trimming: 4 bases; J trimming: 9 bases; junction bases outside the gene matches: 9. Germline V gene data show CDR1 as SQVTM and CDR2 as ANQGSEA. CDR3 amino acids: CSVVVAQRGEQFF. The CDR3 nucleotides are TGCAGCGTTGTTGTCGCCCAGCGGGGTGAGCAGTTCTTC.

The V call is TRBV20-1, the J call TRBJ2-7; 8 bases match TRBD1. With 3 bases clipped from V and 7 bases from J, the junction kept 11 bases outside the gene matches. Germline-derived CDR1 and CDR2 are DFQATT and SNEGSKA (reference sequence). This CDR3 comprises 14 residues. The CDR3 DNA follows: TGCAGTGCTAGGCGGCAGGGGGCGAGGAATGAGCAGTACTTC. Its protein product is CSARRQGARNEQYF.

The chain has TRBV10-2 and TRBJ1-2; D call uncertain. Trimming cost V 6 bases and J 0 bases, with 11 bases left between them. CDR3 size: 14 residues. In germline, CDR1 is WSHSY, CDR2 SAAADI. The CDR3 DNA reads TGCGCCAGCAGCGCTGGACGGTCTAACTATGGCTACACCTTC. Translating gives CASSAGRSNYGYTF.

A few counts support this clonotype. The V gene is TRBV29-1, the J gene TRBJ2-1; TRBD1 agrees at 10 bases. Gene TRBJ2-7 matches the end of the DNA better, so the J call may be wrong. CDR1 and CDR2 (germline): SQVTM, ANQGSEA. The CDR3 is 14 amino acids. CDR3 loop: CSVGRGQGYNEQYF. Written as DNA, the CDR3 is TGCAGCGTTGGTCGGGGACAGGGGTACAATGAGCAGTACTTC.

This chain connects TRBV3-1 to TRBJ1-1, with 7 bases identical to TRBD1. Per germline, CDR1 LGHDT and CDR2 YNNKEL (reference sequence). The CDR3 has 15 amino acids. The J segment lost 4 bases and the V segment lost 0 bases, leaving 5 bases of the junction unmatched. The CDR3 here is CASSQEGRGGTEAFF. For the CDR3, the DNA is TGTGCCAGCAGCCAAGAGGGCAGGGGGGGCACTGAAGCTTTCTTT.

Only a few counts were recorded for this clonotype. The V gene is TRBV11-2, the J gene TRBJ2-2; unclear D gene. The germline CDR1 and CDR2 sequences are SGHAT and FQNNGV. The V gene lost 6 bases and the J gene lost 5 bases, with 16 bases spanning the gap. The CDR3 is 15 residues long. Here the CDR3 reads CASSLRTDSTGELFF. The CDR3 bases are TGTGCCAGCAGTCTTAGAACTGATTCTACCGGGGAGCTGTTTTTT.

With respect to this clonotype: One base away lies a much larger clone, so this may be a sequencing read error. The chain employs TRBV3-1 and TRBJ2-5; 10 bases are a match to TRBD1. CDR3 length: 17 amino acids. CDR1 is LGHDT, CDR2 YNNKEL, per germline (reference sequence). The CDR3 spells CVSSTRTGGLFQETQYF. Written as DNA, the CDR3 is TGTGTCAGCAGCACCCGGACAGGGGGTCTCTTCCAAGAGACCCAGTACTTC.

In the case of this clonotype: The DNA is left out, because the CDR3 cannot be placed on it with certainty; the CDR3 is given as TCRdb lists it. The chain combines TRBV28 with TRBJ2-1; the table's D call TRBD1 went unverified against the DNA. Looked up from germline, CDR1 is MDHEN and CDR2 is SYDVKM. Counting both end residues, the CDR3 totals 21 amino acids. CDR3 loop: CASSLEGQQPQHFGDGNEQFF.